A selection of T cell receptor beta chains follows, all from one sample in a study of blood T cell repertoires in COVID-19. The protocol was immunoSEQ multiplex PCR, while the TCRdb copy is restricted to in-frame clones and leaves out a portion. Altogether some 200,000 clones are present, 85% being singletons, with the ten largest covering 2.9%. The sample taken for sequencing was peripheral blood. The source is a man aged 45-65 years who had recovered from COVID-19. CDR3s include the opening cysteine and the closing phenylalanine or tryptophan. The D gene is left open where the match is weak. Clone sizes are given selectively: once, few, many, or a class where the clone is expanded.

J gene,clone size,V gene,D gene,CDR3 protein,CDR3 DNA
TRBJ2-1,NA,TRBV7-2,NA,CASRLDRNNEQFF,TGTGCCAGCAGATTGGACAGAAACAATGAGCAGTTCTTC
TRBJ1-1,NA,TRBV18,NA,CASSDSVGLNTEAFF,TGTGCCAGCTCAGATTCCGTGGGGCTGAACACTGAAGCTTTCTTT
TRBJ2-1,NA,TRBV27,TRBD2,CASSLLAGYNEQFF,TGTGCCAGCAGTTTACTAGCGGGGTACAATGAGCAGTTCTTC
TRBJ2-5,NA,TRBV29-1,NA,CSVQRGGRETQYF,TGCAGCGTCCAAAGGGGGGGCCGGGAGACCCAGTACTTC
TRBJ2-7,NA,TRBV6-5,TRBD2,CASSSPAGGYRQYF,TGTGCCAGCAGCTCGCCAGCGGGAGGATATCGGCAGTACTTC
TRBJ1-1,NA,TRBV7-9,NA,CASTTFGGTEAFF,TGTGCCAGCACCACCTTCGGGGGCACTGAAGCTTTCTTT
TRBJ2-1,NA,TRBV11-2,TRBD2,CASSTGLAGVNEQFF,TGTGCCAGCAGCACGGGACTAGCGGGAGTTAATGAGCAGTTCTTC
TRBJ1-6,few,TRBV27,TRBD1,CASSTRDRVGSPLHF,TGTGCCAGCAGTACCCGGGACAGGGTTGGCTCACCCCTCCACTTT
TRBJ2-5,once,TRBV5-1,NA,CASSLLSTKETQYF,TGCGCCAGCAGCCTTCTCTCGACTAAAGAGACCCAGTACTTC
TRBJ1-5,NA,TRBV6-5,NA,CASSPLQGHQPQHF,TGTGCCAGCAGTCCCTTGCAGGGGCACCAGCCCCAGCATTTT
TRBJ1-1,NA,TRBV5-1,TRBD1,CASSLGTENTEAFF,TGCGCCAGCAGCCTCGGGACAGAGAACACTGAAGCTTTCTTT
TRBJ2-7,NA,TRBV28,NA,CASIPGRSYEQYF,TGTGCCAGCATACCAGGTCGGTCCTACGAGCAGTACTTC
TRBJ2-4,NA,TRBV19,TRBD1,CASSTGTGQKNIQYF,TGTGCCAGTAGTACCGGGACAGGGCAAAAAAACATTCAGTACTTC
TRBJ2-7,NA,TRBV29-1,NA,CSVVYGRGNYEQYF,TGCAGCGTTGTCTACGGGAGAGGAAACTACGAGCAGTACTTC
TRBJ2-1,NA,TRBV2,NA,CARSSTVLNNEQFF,TGTGCCAGGAGTTCGACAGTCCTAAACAATGAGCAGTTCTTC
TRBJ2-5,NA,TRBV5-1,TRBD2,CASSLTAGAALETQYF,TGCGCCAGCAGCTTGACAGCGGGAGCGGCTCTGGAGACCCAGTACTTC
TRBJ2-1,NA,TRBV6-2/TRBV6-3,TRBD2,CASSPGLAVYNEQFF,TGTGCCAGCAGCCCTGGACTAGCGGTATACAATGAGCAGTTCTTC
TRBJ1-2,NA,TRBV28,NA,CASSPFGQLSSNYGYTF,TGTGCCAGCAGTCCTTTTGGACAGTTATCCTCTAACTATGGCTACACCTTC
TRBJ2-3,NA,TRBV19,NA,CASSNFAAGGTDTQYF,TGTGCCAGTAGTAACTTCGCGGCAGGGGGCACAGATACGCAGTATTTT
TRBJ2-7,many,TRBV14,TRBD2,CASSQKAGGQTYEQYF,TGTGCCAGCAGCCAAAAAGCGGGAGGGCAAACCTACGAGCAGTACTTC
TRBJ1-5,NA,TRBV7-8,TRBD1,CASSLASGQGAREPQHF,TGTGCCAGCAGCTTAGCCTCGGGACAGGGGGCTAGGGAGCCCCAGCATTTT
TRBJ2-7,NA,TRBV28,TRBD1,CASSPPRDRVYEQYF,TGTGCCAGCAGTCCCCCCCGGGACAGGGTTTACGAGCAGTACTTC
TRBJ1-4,few,TRBV25-1,TRBD1,CASSDSTGGIGEKLFF,TGTGCCAGCAGTGATTCGACAGGGGGCATAGGGGAAAAACTGTTTTTT
TRBJ2-2,NA,TRBV29-1,NA,CSVEARETNTGELFF,TGCAGCGTTGAGGCCCGGGAGACAAACACCGGGGAGCTGTTTTTT
TRBJ2-3,NA,TRBV12-5,TRBD2,CASGLGLAGGGDTQYF,TGTGCTAGTGGTTTGGGACTAGCGGGAGGAGGAGATACGCAGTATTTT
TRBJ1-1,NA,TRBV6-5,TRBD1,CASSSVGGGMTEAFF,TGTGCCAGCAGTTCCGTAGGGGGCGGTATGACTGAAGCTTTCTTT
TRBJ2-5,NA,TRBV7-8,NA,CASSLGPGVETQYF,TGTGCCAGCAGCTTAGGGCCAGGTGTAGAGACCCAGTACTTC
TRBJ1-1,NA,TRBV5-1,NA,CASSPTRGLNLNTEAFF,TGCGCCAGCAGCCCTACCCGCGGGCTCAACTTGAACACTGAAGCTTTCTTT
TRBJ2-7,once,TRBV6-5,TRBD2,CASSYSIAGGGYEQYF,TGTGCCAGCAGTTACTCGATTGCGGGAGGGGGATACGAGCAGTACTTC
TRBJ2-5,few,TRBV5-4,TRBD2,CASRRGGGGGRQETQYF,TGTGCCAGCAGACGTGGCGGAGGCGGGGGGCGCCAAGAGACCCAGTACTTC
TRBJ2-2,NA,TRBV6-1,NA,CASSDPHRAATGELFF,TGTGCCAGCAGTGACCCCCACAGGGCTGCCACCGGGGAGCTGTTTTTT
TRBJ1-5,NA,TRBV9,NA,CASSPHPEMPQHF,TGTGCCAGCAGCCCCCACCCCGAGATGCCCCAGCATTTT
TRBJ1-1,once,TRBV14,NA,CASSQDPQGNTEAFF,TGTGCCAGCAGCCAAGATCCTCAGGGTAACACTGAAGCTTTCTTT
TRBJ1-1,NA,TRBV28,NA,CASSVRRLMNTEAFF,TGTGCCAGCAGTGTAAGGAGACTCATGAACACTGAAGCTTTCTTT
TRBJ2-6,NA,TRBV18,NA,CASSPYGANVLTF,TGTGCCAGCTCGCCCTACGGGGCCAACGTCCTGACTTTC
TRBJ2-2,NA,TRBV7-2,NA,CASSKTRGGELFF,TGTGCCAGCAGCAAGACTAGGGGCGGGGAGCTGTTTTTT
TRBJ1-2,NA,TRBV7-9,TRBD1,CASSLRQGDGYTF,TGTGCCAGCAGCTTAAGACAGGGGGATGGCTACACCTTC
TRBJ2-3,NA,TRBV3-1/TRBV3-2,TRBD1,CASSHYRGSGTTDTQYF,TGTGCCAGCAGCCACTACAGGGGATCTGGAACCACAGATACGCAGTATTTT
TRBJ1-5,NA,TRBV28,NA,CASSSREAWKHF,TGTGCCAGCAGTTCCCGGGAGGCTTGGAAGCATTTT
TRBJ1-3,NA,TRBV3-1/TRBV3-2,TRBD1,CASSLQGLMGNTIYF,TGTGCCAGCAGCCTACAGGGGCTTATGGGAAACACCATATATTTT
TRBJ1-6,few,TRBV7-2,TRBD1,CASSEAGGSSPLHF,TGTGCCAGCAGCGAGGCAGGGGGGAGTTCACCCCTCCACTTT
TRBJ1-1,NA,TRBV7-2,TRBD1,CASSLRYRGRDTEAFF,TGTGCCAGCAGCTTGCGGTACAGGGGGAGGGACACTGAAGCTTTCTTT
TRBJ2-7,NA,TRBV14,TRBD2,CASSQELQRGYEQYF,TGTGCCAGCAGCCAAGAACTCCAGCGGGGGTACGAGCAGTACTTC
TRBJ2-7,NA,TRBV7-2,NA,CASSPRTELYEQYF,TGTGCCAGCAGCCCGAGGACAGAGCTCTACGAGCAGTACTTC
TRBJ2-5,NA,TRBV7-2,NA,CASSLTGRRYQETQYF,TGTGCCAGCAGCTTAACTGGGAGGAGGTACCAAGAGACCCAGTACTTC
TRBJ2-1,NA,TRBV19,TRBD2,CASRPSLAGGFNEQFF,TGTGCCAGTAGGCCTTCACTAGCGGGAGGATTTAATGAGCAGTTCTTC
TRBJ2-7,NA,TRBV27,TRBD1,CASSLSGTGYEQYF,TGTGCCAGCAGTTTATCCGGGACAGGGTACGAGCAGTACTTC
TRBJ2-3,few,TRBV10-2,TRBD1,CASSEQGATDTQYF,TGCGCCAGCAGTGAACAGGGGGCCACAGATACGCAGTATTTT
TRBJ2-7,NA,TRBV18,TRBD1,CASSLTTGTYEQYF,TGTGCCAGCTCCCTCACGACAGGGACCTACGAGCAGTACTTC
TRBJ1-2,NA,TRBV27,NA,CASSHRGQDYGYTF,TGTGCCAGCAGCCACCGCGGACAAGACTATGGCTACACCTTC
TRBJ2-7,NA,TRBV5-4,TRBD1,CASSLVGGFSYEQYF,TGTGCCAGCAGCTTGGTAGGGGGCTTCTCCTACGAGCAGTACTTC
TRBJ1-4,NA,TRBV5-1,NA,CASSLEPNEKLFF,TGCGCCAGCAGCTTGGAGCCTAATGAAAAACTGTTTTTT
TRBJ1-6,NA,TRBV27,TRBD1,CASRGQGGKPLHF,TGTGCCAGCAGGGGCCAGGGGGGTAAACCCCTCCACTTT
TRBJ2-7,NA,TRBV3-1/TRBV3-2,TRBD1,CASSRRQGAPEQYF,TGTGCCAGCAGCCGCAGACAGGGGGCCCCCGAGCAGTACTTC
TRBJ2-1,NA,TRBV12-5,NA,CASGFFPDEQFF,TGTGCTAGTGGTTTTTTTCCCGATGAGCAGTTCTTC